The subject of this entry is one TCR beta chain. This specimen belongs to a study of blood T cell repertoires in COVID-19. For the study at large: The study drew acute and convalescent COVID-19 samples from the United States, Italy and Spain. The analysed material was cDNA or gDNA that came from T cells, B-cell-depleted T cells, or PBMCs.

Germline V gives CDR1 MNHEY, CDR2 SMNVEV (reference sequence). V dropped 5 bases and J dropped 2; count of bases not matched to a gene: 9. This CDR3 spans 16 amino acids. Two negative PCRs, clearance, or symptom resolution had been documented for recovered Cohort 3 donors. TCRdb keeps only in-frame clones here, not all; method: immunoSEQ multiplex PCR. Among 120,000 to 150,000 clones listed, around four fifths were seen once. The chain couples TRBV27 to TRBJ2-1, with 7 bases identical to TRBD2. The material sequenced was PBMCs or T cells enriched from blood (not recorded which). The clonotype was recovered from a woman aged 40 to 50 who had recovered from COVID-19. CDR3 in amino acids: CASSPTLAGTYNEQFF. CDR3 DNA sequence: TGTGCCAGCAGTCCGACCTTAGCGGGTACCTACAATGAGCAGTTCTTC.